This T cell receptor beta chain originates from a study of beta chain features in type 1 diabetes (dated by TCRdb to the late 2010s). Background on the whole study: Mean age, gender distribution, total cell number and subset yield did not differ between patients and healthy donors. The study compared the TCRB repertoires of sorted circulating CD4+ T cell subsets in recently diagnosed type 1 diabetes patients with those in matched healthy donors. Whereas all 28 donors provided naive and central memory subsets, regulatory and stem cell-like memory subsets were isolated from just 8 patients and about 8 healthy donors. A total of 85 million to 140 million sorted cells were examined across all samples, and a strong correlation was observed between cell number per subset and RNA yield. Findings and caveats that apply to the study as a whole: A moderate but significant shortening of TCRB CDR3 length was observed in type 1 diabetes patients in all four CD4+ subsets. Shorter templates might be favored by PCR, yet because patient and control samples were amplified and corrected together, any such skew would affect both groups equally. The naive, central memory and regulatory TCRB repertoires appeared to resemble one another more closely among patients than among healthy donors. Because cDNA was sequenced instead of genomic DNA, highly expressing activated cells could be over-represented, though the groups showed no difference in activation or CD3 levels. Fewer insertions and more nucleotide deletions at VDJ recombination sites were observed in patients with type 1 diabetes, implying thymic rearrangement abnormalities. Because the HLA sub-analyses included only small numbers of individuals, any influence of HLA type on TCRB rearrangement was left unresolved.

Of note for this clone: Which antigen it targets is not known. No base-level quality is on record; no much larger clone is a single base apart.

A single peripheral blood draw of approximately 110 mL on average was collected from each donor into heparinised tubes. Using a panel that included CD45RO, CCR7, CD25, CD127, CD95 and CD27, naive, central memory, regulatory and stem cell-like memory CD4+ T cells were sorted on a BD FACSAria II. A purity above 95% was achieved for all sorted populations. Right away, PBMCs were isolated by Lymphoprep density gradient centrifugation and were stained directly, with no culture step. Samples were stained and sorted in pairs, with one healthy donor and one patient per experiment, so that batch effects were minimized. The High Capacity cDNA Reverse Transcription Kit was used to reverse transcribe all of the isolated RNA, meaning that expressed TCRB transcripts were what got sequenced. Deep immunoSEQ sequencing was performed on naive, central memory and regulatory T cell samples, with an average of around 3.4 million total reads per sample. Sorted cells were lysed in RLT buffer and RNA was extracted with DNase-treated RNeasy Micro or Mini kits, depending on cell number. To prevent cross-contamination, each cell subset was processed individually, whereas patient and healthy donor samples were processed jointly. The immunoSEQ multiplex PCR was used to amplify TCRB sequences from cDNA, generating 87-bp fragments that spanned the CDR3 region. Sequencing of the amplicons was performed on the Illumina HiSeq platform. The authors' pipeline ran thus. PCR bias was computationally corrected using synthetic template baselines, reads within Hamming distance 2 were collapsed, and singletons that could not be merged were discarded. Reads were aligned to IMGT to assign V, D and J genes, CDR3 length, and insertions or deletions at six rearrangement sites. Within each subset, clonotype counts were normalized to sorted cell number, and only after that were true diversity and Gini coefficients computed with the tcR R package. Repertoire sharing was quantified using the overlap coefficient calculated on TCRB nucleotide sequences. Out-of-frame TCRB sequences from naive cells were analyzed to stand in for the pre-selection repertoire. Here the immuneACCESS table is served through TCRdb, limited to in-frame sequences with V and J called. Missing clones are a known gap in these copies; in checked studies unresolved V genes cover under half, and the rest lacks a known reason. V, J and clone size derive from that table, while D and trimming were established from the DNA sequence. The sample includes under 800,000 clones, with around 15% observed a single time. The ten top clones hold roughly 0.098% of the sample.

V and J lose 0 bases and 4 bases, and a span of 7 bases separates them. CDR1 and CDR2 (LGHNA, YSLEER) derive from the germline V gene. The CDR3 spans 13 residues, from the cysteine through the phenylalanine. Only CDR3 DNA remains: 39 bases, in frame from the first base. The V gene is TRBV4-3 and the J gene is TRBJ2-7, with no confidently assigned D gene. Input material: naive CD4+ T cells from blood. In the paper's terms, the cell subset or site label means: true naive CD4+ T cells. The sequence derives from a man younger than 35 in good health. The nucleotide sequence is TGCGCCAGCAGCCAAGAGCCGGGTTACGAGCAGTACTTC. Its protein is CASSQEPGYEQYF.